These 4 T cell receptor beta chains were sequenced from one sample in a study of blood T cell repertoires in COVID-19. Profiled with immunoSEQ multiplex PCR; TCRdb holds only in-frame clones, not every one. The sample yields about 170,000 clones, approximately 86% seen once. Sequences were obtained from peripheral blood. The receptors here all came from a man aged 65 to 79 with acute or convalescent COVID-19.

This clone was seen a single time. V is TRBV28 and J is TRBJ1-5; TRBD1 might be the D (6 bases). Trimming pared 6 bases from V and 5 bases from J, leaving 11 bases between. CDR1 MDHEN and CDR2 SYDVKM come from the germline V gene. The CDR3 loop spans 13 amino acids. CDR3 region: CASRGQMDQPQHF. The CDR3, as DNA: TGTGCCAGCAGAGGACAGATGGATCAGCCCCAGCATTTT.

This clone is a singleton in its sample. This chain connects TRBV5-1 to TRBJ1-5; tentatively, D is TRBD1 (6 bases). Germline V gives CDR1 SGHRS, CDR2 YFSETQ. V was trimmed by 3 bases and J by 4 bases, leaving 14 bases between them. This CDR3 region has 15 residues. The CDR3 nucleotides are TGCGCCAGCAGCTCGAGGGGGGGGCCGAATCAGCCCCAGCATTTT. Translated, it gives CASSSRGGPNQPQHF.

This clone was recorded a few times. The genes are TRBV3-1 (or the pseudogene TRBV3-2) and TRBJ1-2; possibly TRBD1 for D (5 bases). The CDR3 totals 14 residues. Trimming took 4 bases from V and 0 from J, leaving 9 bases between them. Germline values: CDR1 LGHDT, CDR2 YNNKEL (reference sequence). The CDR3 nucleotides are TGTGCCAGCAGCCCACAGGCATCTAACTATGGCTACACCTTC. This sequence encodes CASSPQASNYGYTF.

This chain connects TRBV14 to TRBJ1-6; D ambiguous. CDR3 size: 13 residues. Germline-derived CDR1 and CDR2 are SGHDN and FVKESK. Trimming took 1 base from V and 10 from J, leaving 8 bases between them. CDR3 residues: CASSQATYSPLHF. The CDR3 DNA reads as TGTGCCAGCAGCCAAGCGACTTACTCACCCCTCCACTTT.